This T cell receptor (beta chain) was obtained from a study of blood T cell repertoires in COVID-19. Study context: The cDNA or gDNA used as material had been derived from T cells, B-cell-depleted T cells, or PBMCs.

The trim removed 5 bases at V and 5 bases at J, leaving 6 bases unmatched. Germline CDR1 is MNHEY and CDR2 is SVGEGT. The CDR3 has 15 residues. Profiled with immunoSEQ multiplex PCR; TCRdb holds only in-frame clones, not every one. The sample yields roughly 100,000 clones, around 81% seen once. This clone was seen once. The chain has TRBV6-2 or TRBV6-3 and TRBJ2-1; 10 bases fit TRBD2. The receptor comes from a woman in her 70s with acute or convalescent COVID-19. Sample: peripheral blood. In DNA form, the CDR3 reads TGTGCCAGCAGTCAGACTAGCGGGCAGAACAATGAGCAGTTCTTC. The encoded protein is CASSQTSGQNNEQFF.